Sequencing of this T cell receptor beta chain was carried out in a study of Graves' ophthalmopathy and Graves' hyperthyroidism. Whole-study findings and limits: The blood repertoire also included most expanded thyroid clonotypes above 0.001 frequency.

The V end was cut by 8 bases, the J end by 6 bases, with 22 bases between. This CDR3 has 14 amino acids. Per the germline V gene, CDR1 is SQVTM and CDR2 is ANQGSEA. Investigators amplified TCR beta CDR3 regions from RNA transcripts. HTBI primers primed a first-round RT-PCR, and a second-round multiplex PCR followed. TCRdb reanalysed the multiplex PCR reads using MiXCR and keeps one entry per CDR3 protein. The table lists more than 1,000,000 distinct CDR3 sequences, about 40% of them singletons, with 11% in the top ten. A single count supports this clonotype. Antigen: not known. The sequence was collected from an adult man with Graves' hyperthyroidism. V is TRBV29-1 and J is TRBJ1-2; a weak D match, TRBD1 (6 bases). Sequencing input: peripheral blood or thyroid tissue (not recorded which). The CDR3 loop is CSTSPTGFDHGYTF. The DNA for the CDR3 is TGCAGCACCAGCCCCACAGGGTTCGACCATGGCTACACCTTC.